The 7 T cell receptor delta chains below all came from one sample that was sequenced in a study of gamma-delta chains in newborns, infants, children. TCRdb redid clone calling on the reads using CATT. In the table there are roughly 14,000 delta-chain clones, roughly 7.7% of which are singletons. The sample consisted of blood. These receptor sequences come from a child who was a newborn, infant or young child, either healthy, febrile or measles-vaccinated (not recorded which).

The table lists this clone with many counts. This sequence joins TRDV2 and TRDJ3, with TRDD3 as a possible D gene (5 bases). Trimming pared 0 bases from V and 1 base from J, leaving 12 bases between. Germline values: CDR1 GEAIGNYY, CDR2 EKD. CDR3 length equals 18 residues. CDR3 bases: TGTGCCTGTGACACCGTGGGGCTCGGATCCTGGGACACCCGACAGATGTTTTTC. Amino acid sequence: CACDTVGLGSWDTRQMFF.

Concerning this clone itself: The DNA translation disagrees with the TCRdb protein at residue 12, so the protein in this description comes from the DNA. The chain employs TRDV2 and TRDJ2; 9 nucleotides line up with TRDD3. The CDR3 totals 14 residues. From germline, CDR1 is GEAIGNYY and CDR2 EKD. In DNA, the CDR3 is TGTGCCTGTGACCCACTGGGGGAGACAGCACAACCCTTCTTT. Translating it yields CACDPLGETAQPFF.

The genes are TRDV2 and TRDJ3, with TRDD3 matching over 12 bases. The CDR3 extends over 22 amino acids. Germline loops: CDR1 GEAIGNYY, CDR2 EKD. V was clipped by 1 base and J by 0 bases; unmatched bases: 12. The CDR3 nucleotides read TGTGCCTGTGACACAGTCCGTACTGGGGGATACAGGGTCTCCTGGGACACCCGACAGATGTTTTTC. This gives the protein CACDTVRTGGYRVSWDTRQMFF.

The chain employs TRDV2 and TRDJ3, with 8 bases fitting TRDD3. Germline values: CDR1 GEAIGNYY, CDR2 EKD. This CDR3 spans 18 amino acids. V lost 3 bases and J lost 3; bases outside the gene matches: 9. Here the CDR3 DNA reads TGTGCCTGTGACCCACTAGGGGATACAAACTGGGACACCCGACAGATGTTTTTC. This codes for CACDPLGDTNWDTRQMFF.

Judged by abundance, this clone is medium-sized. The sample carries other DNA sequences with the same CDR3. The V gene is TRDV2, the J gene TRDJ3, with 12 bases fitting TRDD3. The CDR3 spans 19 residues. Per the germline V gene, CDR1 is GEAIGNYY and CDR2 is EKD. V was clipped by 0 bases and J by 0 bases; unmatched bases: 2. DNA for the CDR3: TGTGCCTGTGACACCGGCTGGGGGATACGCTCCTGGGACACCCGACAGATGTTTTTC. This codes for CACDTGWGIRSWDTRQMFF.

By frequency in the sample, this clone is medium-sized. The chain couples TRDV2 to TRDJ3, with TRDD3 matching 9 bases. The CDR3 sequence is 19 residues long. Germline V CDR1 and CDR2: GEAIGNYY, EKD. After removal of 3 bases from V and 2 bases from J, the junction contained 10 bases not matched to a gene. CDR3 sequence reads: CACDLLGDPTPWDTRQMFF. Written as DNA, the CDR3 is TGTGCCTGTGACCTACTGGGGGACCCTACCCCCTGGGACACCCGACAGATGTTTTTC.

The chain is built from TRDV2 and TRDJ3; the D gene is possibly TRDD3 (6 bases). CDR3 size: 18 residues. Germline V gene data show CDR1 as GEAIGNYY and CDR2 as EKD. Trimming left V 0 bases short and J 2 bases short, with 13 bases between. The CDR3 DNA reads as TGTGCCTGTGACACCGCGGCGGGGATTACCTGGGACACCCGACAGATGTTTTTC. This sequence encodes CACDTAAGITWDTRQMFF.